The rows below give T cell receptor beta chains drawn from one sample of a study of blood T cell repertoires in COVID-19. TCRdb's copy holds only in-frame clones and misses some; the assay was immunoSEQ multiplex PCR. Of about 150,000 clones listed, around 88% are singletons. Source material: peripheral blood. Source of these receptors: a human donor in a cohort sampled during active COVID-19. CDR3s include the opening cysteine and the closing phenylalanine or tryptophan. D genes are given only for firm matches.

14,TRBJ1-2,TRBD1,TRBV19,CASSTRGQGYGYTF,TGTGCCAGTAGTACCAGGGGGCAGGGATATGGCTACACCTTC
15,TRBJ2-3,TRBD2,TRBV10-3,CAISPGTSGADTQYF,TGTGCCATCAGTCCGGGGACTAGCGGGGCCGATACGCAGTATTTT
17,TRBJ2-2,TRBD1,TRBV5-1,CASSLILTGGNSGELFF,TGCGCCAGCAGCCTTATACTCACAGGGGGCAACTCCGGGGAGCTGTTTTTT
14,TRBJ1-2,NA,TRBV30,CACLQGRTNYGYTF,TGTGCCTGCCTTCAGGGGCGTACTAACTATGGCTACACCTTC
14,TRBJ2-3,NA,TRBV24-1,CATSDRDWADTQYF,TGTGCCACCAGTGACCGAGACTGGGCAGATACGCAGTATTTT
15,TRBJ1-2,NA,TRBV29-1,CSVEPGSGANYGYTF,TGCAGCGTTGAACCCGGGTCTGGAGCTAACTATGGCTACACCTTC
17,TRBJ2-2,NA,TRBV30,CAWSVQRQVANTGELFF,TGTGCCTGGAGTGTACAGCGGCAGGTCGCGAACACCGGGGAGCTGTTTTTT
15,TRBJ1-3,NA,TRBV19,CASSDDVGVGNTIYF,TGTGCCAGTAGTGACGACGTAGGGGTTGGAAACACCATATATTTT
16,TRBJ2-7,NA,TRBV6-1,CASSDPRGGSSYEQYF,TGTGCCAGCAGTGACCCCAGGGGTGGAAGCTCCTACGAGCAGTACTTC
16,TRBJ2-6,NA,TRBV7-2,CASSLVFGSGANVLTF,TGTGCCAGCAGCTTAGTCTTCGGCTCTGGGGCCAACGTCCTGACTTTC
16,TRBJ1-6,NA,TRBV6-1,CASSEARGALGSPLHF,TGTGCCAGCAGTGAAGCGCGGGGGGCTTTGGGTTCACCCCTCCACTTT
14,TRBJ1-2,NA,TRBV7-2,CASSFISARGGYTF,TGTGCCAGCAGCTTTATTTCTGCCCGGGGAGGCTACACCTTC